This TCR beta chain was identified during a study of cytomegalovirus exposure and HLA in healthy donors. General observations from the study: Across donors, sequencing depth was assumed by presence/absence analyses to be roughly uniform.

V gave up 7 bases and J gave up 0 bases; unmatched junction bases: 10. CDR3 length: 16 amino acids. The germline CDR1 and CDR2 sequences are SGHRS and YFSETQ. Use of 60 Vbeta and 13 Jbeta primers characterized the PCR. Clones were read by immunoSEQ multiplex PCR, and TCRdb kept only the in-frame ones, dropping some. Seen here are 150,000 to 180,000 clones, 60% to 85% observed once, and the top ten hold 3% to 4%. For this clone: Its antigen is unknown.

This clonotype originated in a woman between 40 and 55 years old in good health and CMV-seronegative. Sample: PBMCs. The chain has TRBV5-1 and TRBJ1-1, with 9 positions matching TRBD1. This CDR3 reads CASAGQGSGLNTEAFF. CDR3 coding DNA: TGCGCCAGCGCCGGACAGGGGTCGGGGCTGAACACTGAAGCTTTCTTT.